The 25 T cell receptor beta chains listed next were all sequenced from one sample in a study of monozygotic twins with cystic fibrosis. Profiled with immunoSEQ multiplex PCR; TCRdb holds only in-frame clones, not every one. The sample holds roughly 29,000 clones, 85% seen once. The material sequenced was blood. These receptors all stem from a girl aged 2-10 years with cystic fibrosis.

The rearrangement links TRBV27 to TRBJ1-1; TRBD1 is a possible D gene (5 bases). This CDR3 is built from 13 residues. V lost 3 bases to trimming and J lost 1 base, with 6 bases between them. From germline, CDR1 is MNHEY and CDR2 SMNVEV (reference sequence). CDR3 sequence (DNA): TGTGCCAGCAGTTTGGGGGAGAACACTGAAGCTTTCTTT. It codes for CASSLGENTEAFF.

The chain is built from TRBV6-6 and TRBJ1-5; perhaps TRBD1 as D (6 bases). V was shortened by 6 bases and J by 7 bases, with 16 bases between the two germline ends. The CDR3 spans 14 residues. Germline CDR1 reads MNHNY; CDR2 reads SVGAGI (reference sequence). CDR3 region: CASRIRGGVQPQHF. The CDR3 DNA sequence: TGTGCCAGCAGAATTAGGGGGGGGGTCCAGCCCCAGCATTTT.

The table lists this clone with a count of one. The chain employs TRBV25-1 and TRBJ2-7; 7 bases are a match to TRBD1. The germline CDR1 and CDR2 sequences are MGHDK and SYGVNS. CDR3 length: 16 amino acids. J lost 4 bases, V lost 3 bases, and 12 bases had no gene match. The CDR3 DNA sequence: TGTGCCAGCAGTGACCCCGGGACAGTTTCAACGTACGAGCAGTACTTC. The encoded protein is CASSDPGTVSTYEQYF.

This clone was counted a single time. The chain combines TRBV5-1 with TRBJ1-1, with a weak D call TRBD1 (5 bases). Trimming took 4 bases from V and 8 from J, leaving 15 bases between them. The CDR3 has 13 residues. Germline V CDR1 and CDR2: SGHRS, YFSETQ. The CDR3 loop is CASSTGTGAEAFF. The CDR3 DNA reads TGCGCCAGCAGCACCGGGACGGGAGCCGAAGCTTTCTTT.

The J gene is TRBJ1-6, the V gene TRBV6-5; unclear D gene. This CDR3 is 14 amino acids long. Trimming took 2 bases from V and 6 from J, leaving 8 bases between them. Germline assignment: CDR1 MNHEY and CDR2 SVGAGI. CDR3 sequence reads: CASSYMYPNSPLHF. The CDR3 bases are TGTGCCAGCAGTTACATGTACCCTAATTCACCCCTCCACTTT.

The V call is TRBV28, the J call TRBJ2-1; no clear D gene. V was clipped by 6 bases and J by 6 bases, with 12 bases between them. Germline lookup yields CDR1 MDHEN and CDR2 SYDVKM. The length of the CDR3 is 13 residues. DNA for the CDR3: TGTGCCAGCAGCCTCTCCTTCGGCAATGAGCAGTTCTTC. It codes for CASSLSFGNEQFF.

This clone was recorded only once. The V gene is TRBV6-1, the J gene TRBJ1-1; perhaps TRBD1 as D (6 bases). V lost 6 bases and J 7 bases, leaving 21 bases between the germline ends. Germline CDR1 and CDR2: MNHNS and SASEGT. The CDR3 consists of 15 residues. The CDR3 region is CASRRFLMDSFEAFF. In DNA, the CDR3 is TGTGCCAGCAGAAGATTTCTTATGGACAGTTTTGAAGCTTTCTTT.

This chain links TRBV6-1 with TRBJ2-5, with 7 nucleotides matching TRBD1. The CDR3 runs to 12 residues. V lost 8 bases, J lost 4 bases, and 4 bases stayed unmatched. Germline V gives CDR1 MNHNS, CDR2 SASEGT. CDR3 sequence: CASLDRVETQYF. As DNA, the CDR3 is TGTGCCAGCCTAGACAGGGTAGAGACCCAGTACTTC.

V gene TRBV7-9 combines with J gene TRBJ2-1, with 14 nucleotides matching TRBD2. Germline V gives CDR1 SEHNR, CDR2 FQNEAQ (reference sequence). The CDR3 loop spans 19 amino acids. V shed 3 bases and J 5 bases; nucleotides not matched to a gene: 12. This CDR3 reads CASSLRTPPGLAGDNEQFF. CDR3 DNA: TGTGCCAGCAGCTTGCGCACCCCACCGGGACTAGCGGGAGACAATGAGCAGTTCTTC.

This clone occurred a few times. The chain carries TRBV18 and TRBJ2-1, with TRBD1 identical over 10 bases. The germline gives CDR1 KGHSH, CDR2 LQKENI. The CDR3 length is 16 residues. V shed 6 bases and J 6 bases; nucleotides not matched to a gene: 11. The CDR3 nucleotides are TGTGCCAGCTCCCCCGTACGGGACAGGGGTACCAATGAGCAGTTCTTC. Translating it yields CASSPVRDRGTNEQFF.

The genes are TRBV4-1 and TRBJ2-7, with D perhaps matching TRBD1 or TRBD2 (5 bases each). This CDR3 has 16 residues. With 2 bases removed from V and 2 bases from J, the gap between germline ends came to 16 bases. Per the germline V gene, CDR1 is MGHRA and CDR2 is YSYEKL. The CDR3 protein is CASSQQRAGRTYEQYF. CDR3 DNA sequence: TGCGCCAGCAGCCAACAGAGGGCAGGGAGAACCTACGAGCAGTACTTC.

This chain connects TRBV7-8 to TRBJ1-2; D ambiguous. The CDR3 consists of 16 residues. V was shortened by 3 bases and J by 8 bases, with 22 bases between the two germline ends. Germline-derived CDR1 and CDR2 are SGHVS and FQNEAQ. The CDR3, as DNA: TGTGCCAGCAGCTTCACTTCGTTGGGGTGGCCAGCGGGCTACACCTTC. Its protein product is CASSFTSLGWPAGYTF.

This chain joins TRBV6-4 and TRBJ1-1; maybe TRBD1 (5 bases). V lost 6 bases and J 0 bases, leaving 8 bases between the germline ends. The CDR3 spans 13 residues. CDR1 and CDR2 (germline): MRHNA, SNTAGT. CDR3 sequence reads: CASRQALNTEAFF. The CDR3 nucleotides are TGTGCCAGCAGACAGGCTCTGAACACTGAAGCTTTCTTT.

This clone was recorded only once. The chain combines TRBV28 with TRBJ1-6; possibly TRBD1 for D (5 bases). The germline V gene has CDR1 MDHEN and CDR2 SYDVKM. Trimming pared 6 bases from V and 1 base from J, leaving 16 bases between. The CDR3 length is 17 residues. CDR3 bases: TGTGCCAGCAGGGTAGGGACTCGAGGGTCCTATAATTCACCCCTCCACTTT. Amino acid sequence: CASRVGTRGSYNSPLHF.

The DNA of the CDR3 is TGTGCCAGCAGGGGTGAGGGGCGGAACGAGCAGTACTTC. It specifies CASRGEGRNEQYF. This chain uses TRBV28 with TRBJ2-7; D may be TRBD1 or TRBD2 (5 bases each). The CDR3 consists of 13 residues. Trimming pared 6 bases from V and 5 bases from J, leaving 14 bases between. Germline V gene lookup returns CDR1 MDHEN and CDR2 SYDVKM.

CDR3 amino acids: CASSSTTSGAGGYTF. The CDR3 DNA is TGTGCCAGCAGCTCCACCACTTCGGGGGCAGGGGGCTACACCTTC. The chain joins TRBV11-2 to TRBJ1-2; perhaps TRBD1 as D (6 bases). Germline CDR1 reads SGHAT; CDR2 reads FQNNGV. Trimming stripped 4 bases from V and 8 bases from J, with 20 bases between. CDR3 length: 15 residues.

The J gene is TRBJ1-1, the V gene TRBV6-1, with D perhaps matching TRBD1 (5 bases). This CDR3 comprises 13 residues. Trimming shortened V by 3 bases and J by 9 bases, and 14 bases separated the two germline ends. CDR1 is MNHNS, CDR2 SASEGT, per germline. CDR3 DNA: TGTGCCAGCAGTGAGCGGGACGCCGGGCAAGCTTTCTTT. Its protein is CASSERDAGQAFF.

V gene TRBV7-2 combines with J gene TRBJ2-7; D is undetermined. With 5 bases removed from V and 3 bases from J, the gap between germline ends came to 5 bases. CDR3 length: 11 residues. Germline V gives CDR1 SGHTA, CDR2 FQGNSA. The CDR3 DNA follows: TGTGCCAGCAGCCCTCACTACGAGCAGTACTTC. Protein sequence: CASSPHYEQYF.

The chain recombines TRBV2 with TRBJ2-7, with 13 bases matching TRBD2. CDR3 length: 17 residues. V dropped 4 bases and J dropped 6; count of bases not matched to a gene: 12. Germline V lookup: CDR1 SNHLY, CDR2 FYNNEI. In DNA, the CDR3 is TGTGCCAGCAGTGCCCACCTACTAGCGGGAGGGCCAGGCGAGCAGTACTTC. It encodes CASSAHLLAGGPGEQYF.

The chain is built from TRBV5-1 and TRBJ2-1, with 10 bases lining up with TRBD2. There are 17 residues in the CDR3. CDR1 is SGHRS, CDR2 YFSETQ, per germline. Germline trimming cut 1 base from V and 3 bases from J; bases unmatched to any gene: 7. CDR3 nucleotide sequence: TGCGCCAGCAGCTTGTTCTCTAGCGGGAGCTACTACAATGAGCAGTTCTTC. Translating gives CASSLFSSGSYYNEQFF.

The rearrangement uses TRBV10-1 and TRBJ1-1; D unresolved. Germline values: CDR1 WNHNN, CDR2 SYGVQD (reference sequence). The ends were cut back, 3 bases at V and 0 bases at J, with 5 bases in the middle. The CDR3 is 13 residues long. The CDR3 sequence is CASSDPMNTEAFF. The CDR3, as DNA: TGCGCCAGCAGTGACCCCATGAACACTGAAGCTTTCTTT.

The chain combines TRBV29-1 with TRBJ2-1; D is uncertain. This CDR3 is 14 amino acids long. V was pared by 3 bases and J by 4 bases, with 13 bases between. Per germline, CDR1 SQVTM and CDR2 ANQGSEA. The DNA of the CDR3 is TGCAGCGTTGATTTAGCTGGGGTGTACAATGAGCAGTTCTTC. Translating gives CSVDLAGVYNEQFF.

J is TRBJ1-5 and V is TRBV4-2; D not resolved. Germline values: CDR1 LGHNA, CDR2 YNFKEQ. V lost 0 bases and J 0 bases, leaving 6 bases between the germline ends. The CDR3 is 15 residues long. CDR3 sequence: CASSQDRASNQPQHF. DNA of the CDR3: TGTGCCAGCAGCCAAGATCGGGCTAGCAATCAGCCCCAGCATTTT.

The chain is built from TRBV5-1 and TRBJ2-5, with no clear D. Per the germline V gene, CDR1 is SGHRS and CDR2 is YFSETQ. The CDR3 totals 15 residues. Trimming pared 4 bases from V and 1 base from J, leaving 14 bases between. DNA for the CDR3: TGCGCCAGCAGCCCCATGGGCGTAACCCAAGAGACCCAGTACTTC. Translated: CASSPMGVTQETQYF.

The chain is built from TRBV28 and TRBJ1-1, with D tentatively TRBD1 (5 bases). CDR3 length equals 18 residues. The V gene lost 3 bases and the J gene lost 1 base, with 21 bases spanning the gap. CDR1 MDHEN and CDR2 SYDVKM come from the germline V gene. CDR3 residues: CASSLSRGPKEENTEAFF. DNA for the CDR3: TGTGCCAGCAGTTTGTCGCGGGGCCCAAAGGAGGAGAACACTGAAGCTTTCTTT.